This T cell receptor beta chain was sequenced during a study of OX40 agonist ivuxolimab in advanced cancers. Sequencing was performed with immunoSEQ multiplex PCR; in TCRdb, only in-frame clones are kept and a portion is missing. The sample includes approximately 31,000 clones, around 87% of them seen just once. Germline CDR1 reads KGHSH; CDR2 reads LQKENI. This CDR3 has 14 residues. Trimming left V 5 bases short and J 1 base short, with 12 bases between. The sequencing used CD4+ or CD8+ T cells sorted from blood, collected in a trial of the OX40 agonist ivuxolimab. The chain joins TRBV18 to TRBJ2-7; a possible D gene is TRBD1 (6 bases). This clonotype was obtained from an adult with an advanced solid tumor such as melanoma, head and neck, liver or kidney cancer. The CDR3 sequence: CASSTGMTSYEQYF. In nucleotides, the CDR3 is TGTGCCAGCTCAACAGGGATGACTTCCTACGAGCAGTACTTC.